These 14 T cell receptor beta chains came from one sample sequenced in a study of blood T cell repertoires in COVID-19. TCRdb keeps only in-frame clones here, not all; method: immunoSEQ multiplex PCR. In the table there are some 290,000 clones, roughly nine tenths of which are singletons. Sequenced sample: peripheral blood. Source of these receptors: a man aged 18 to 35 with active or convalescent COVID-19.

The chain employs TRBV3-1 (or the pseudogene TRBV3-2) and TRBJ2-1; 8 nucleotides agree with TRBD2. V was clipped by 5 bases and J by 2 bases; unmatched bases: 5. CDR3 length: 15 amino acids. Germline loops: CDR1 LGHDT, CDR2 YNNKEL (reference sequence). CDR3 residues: CASSLSGSTYNEQFF. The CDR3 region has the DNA TGTGCCAGCAGCTTGAGCGGGAGTACCTACAATGAGCAGTTCTTC.

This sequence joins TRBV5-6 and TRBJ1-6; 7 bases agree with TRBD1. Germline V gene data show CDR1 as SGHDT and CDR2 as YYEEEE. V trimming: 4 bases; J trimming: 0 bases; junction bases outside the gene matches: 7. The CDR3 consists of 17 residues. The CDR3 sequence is CASSGGTASSYNSPLHF. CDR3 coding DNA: TGTGCCAGCAGCGGGGGGACAGCAAGCTCCTATAATTCACCCCTCCACTTT.

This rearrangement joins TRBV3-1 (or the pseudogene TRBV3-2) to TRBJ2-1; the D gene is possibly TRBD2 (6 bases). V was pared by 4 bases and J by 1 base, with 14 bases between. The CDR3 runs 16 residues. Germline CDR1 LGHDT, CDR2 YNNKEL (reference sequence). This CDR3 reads CASSRGFGGSYNEQFF. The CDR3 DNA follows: TGTGCCAGCAGCCGGGGTTTCGGGGGATCCTACAATGAGCAGTTCTTC.

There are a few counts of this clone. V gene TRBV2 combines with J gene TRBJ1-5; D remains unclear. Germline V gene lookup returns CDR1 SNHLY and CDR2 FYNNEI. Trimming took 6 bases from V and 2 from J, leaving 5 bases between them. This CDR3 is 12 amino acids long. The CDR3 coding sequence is TGTGCCAGCAGGGAGGGCAATCAGCCCCAGCATTTT. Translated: CASREGNQPQHF.

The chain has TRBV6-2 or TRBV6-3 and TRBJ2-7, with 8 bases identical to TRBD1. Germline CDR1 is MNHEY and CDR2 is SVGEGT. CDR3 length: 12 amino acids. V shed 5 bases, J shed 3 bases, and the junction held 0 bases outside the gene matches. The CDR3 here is CASSDRGYEQYF. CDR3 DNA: TGTGCCAGCAGTGACAGGGGCTACGAGCAGTACTTC.

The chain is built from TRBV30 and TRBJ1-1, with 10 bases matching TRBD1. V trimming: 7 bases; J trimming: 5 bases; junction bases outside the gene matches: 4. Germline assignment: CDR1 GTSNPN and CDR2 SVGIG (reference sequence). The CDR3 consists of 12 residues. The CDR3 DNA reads TGTGCCTCAGACAGGGGGCTGACTGAAGCTTTCTTT. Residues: CASDRGLTEAFF.

The CDR3 sequence: CASSLEGTANTEAFF. The CDR3 DNA sequence: TGCGCCAGCAGCTTGGAAGGGACAGCGAACACTGAAGCTTTCTTT. The V gene is TRBV5-1, the J gene TRBJ1-1; 7 positions agree with TRBD1. CDR1 is SGHRS, CDR2 YFSETQ, per germline. This CDR3 has 15 amino acids. V trimming: 0 bases; J trimming: 1 base; junction bases outside the gene matches: 3.

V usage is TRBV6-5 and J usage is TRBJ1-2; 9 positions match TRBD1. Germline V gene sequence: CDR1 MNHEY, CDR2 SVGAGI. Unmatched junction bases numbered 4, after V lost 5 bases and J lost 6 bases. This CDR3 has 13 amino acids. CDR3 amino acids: CASSRDRAHGYTF. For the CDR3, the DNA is TGTGCCAGCAGTAGGGACAGGGCCCATGGCTACACCTTC.

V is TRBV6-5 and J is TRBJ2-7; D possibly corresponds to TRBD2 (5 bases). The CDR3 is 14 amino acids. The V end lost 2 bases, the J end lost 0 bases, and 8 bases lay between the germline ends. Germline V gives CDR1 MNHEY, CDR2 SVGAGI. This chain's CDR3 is CASSYEGSSYEQYF. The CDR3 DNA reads TGTGCCAGCAGTTACGAGGGAAGCTCCTACGAGCAGTACTTC.

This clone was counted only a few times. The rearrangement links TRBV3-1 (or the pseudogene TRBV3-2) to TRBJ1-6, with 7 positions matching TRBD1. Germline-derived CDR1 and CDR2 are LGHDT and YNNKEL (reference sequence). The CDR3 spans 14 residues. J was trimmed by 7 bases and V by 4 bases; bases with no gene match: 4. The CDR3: CASSRDRRNSPLHF. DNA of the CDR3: TGTGCCAGCAGCCGGGACAGAAGAAATTCACCCCTCCACTTT.

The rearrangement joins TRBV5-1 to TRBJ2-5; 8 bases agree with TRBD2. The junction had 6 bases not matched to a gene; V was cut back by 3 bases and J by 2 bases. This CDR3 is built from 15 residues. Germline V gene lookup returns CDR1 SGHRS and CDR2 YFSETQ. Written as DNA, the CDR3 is TGCGCCAGCAGCTCTAGGCCTAGCGGGCAAGAGACCCAGTACTTC. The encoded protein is CASSSRPSGQETQYF.

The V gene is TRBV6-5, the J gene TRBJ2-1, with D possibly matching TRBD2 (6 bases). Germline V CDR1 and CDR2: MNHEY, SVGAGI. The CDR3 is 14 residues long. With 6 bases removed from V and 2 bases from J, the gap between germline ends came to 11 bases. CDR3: CASSLLATYNEQFF. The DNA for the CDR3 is TGTGCCAGCAGCCTACTAGCTACCTACAATGAGCAGTTCTTC.

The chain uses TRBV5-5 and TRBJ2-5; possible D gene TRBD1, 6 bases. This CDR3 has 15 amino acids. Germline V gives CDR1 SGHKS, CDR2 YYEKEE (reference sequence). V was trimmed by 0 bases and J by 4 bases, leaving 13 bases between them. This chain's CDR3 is CASSLGQGMAETQYF. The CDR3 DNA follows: TGTGCCAGCAGCTTGGGTCAGGGGATGGCAGAGACCCAGTACTTC.

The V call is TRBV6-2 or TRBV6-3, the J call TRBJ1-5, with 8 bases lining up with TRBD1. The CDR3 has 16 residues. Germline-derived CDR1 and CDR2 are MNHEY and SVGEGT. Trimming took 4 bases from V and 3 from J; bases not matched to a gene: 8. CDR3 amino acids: CASSSQTGVDNQPQHF. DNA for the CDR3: TGTGCCAGCAGTTCCCAGACAGGGGTTGACAATCAGCCCCAGCATTTT.